A single sample gave rise to the 32 T cell receptor beta chains below, sequenced in a study of blood T cell repertoires in COVID-19 (dated by TCRdb to the early 2020s). Library preparation used the immunoSEQ multiplex PCR assay. The table was pulled from immuneACCESS by TCRdb, which kept in-frame rearrangements only. Such tables lose some clones; where checked, under half of the loss comes from unresolved V genes, and the rest has no known cause. The sample includes 100,000 to 110,000 clones, with approximately 89% observed a single time. The ten top clones hold about 2.2% of the sample. Material for sequencing was peripheral blood. Every receptor here comes from a man aged 45-60 years with active COVID-19.

The chain employs TRBV11-3 and TRBJ2-1, with 7 positions matching TRBD2. CDR1 and CDR2 from the germline V gene are SGHNT and YENEEA. The CDR3 length is 15 residues. The J segment lost 5 bases and the V segment lost 5 bases, leaving 9 bases of the junction unmatched. The CDR3 spells CASSPRDYRDNEQFF. The CDR3 DNA sequence: TGTGCCAGCAGCCCTCGGGACTACCGGGACAATGAGCAGTTCTTC.

The rearrangement joins TRBV9 to TRBJ1-6; D is possibly TRBD1 (5 bases). The CDR3 extends over 18 amino acids. V lost 3 bases, J lost 0 bases, and 16 bases lay in between. Germline-derived CDR1 and CDR2 are SGDLS and YYNGEE. CDR3 in amino acids: CASSGHLQESSYNSPLHF. DNA for the CDR3: TGTGCCAGCAGCGGCCACTTACAGGAGAGCTCCTATAATTCACCCCTCCACTTT.

The chain recombines TRBV9 with TRBJ2-3; D call uncertain. Trimming removed 0 bases at V and 0 bases at J, with 8 bases between. Per germline, CDR1 SGDLS and CDR2 YYNGEE. The CDR3 length is 15 residues. CDR3 residues: CASSVGSTSTDTQYF. The CDR3 bases are TGTGCCAGCAGCGTAGGAAGTACTAGCACAGATACGCAGTATTTT.

V usage is TRBV6-1 and J usage is TRBJ2-4; the match to TRBD1 covers 8 bases. CDR3 length equals 15 residues. Germline values: CDR1 MNHNS, CDR2 SASEGT. The V segment lost 2 bases and the J segment 4 bases; nucleotides outside the gene matches: 4. The CDR3 DNA sequence: TGTGCCAGCAGTGAATCGAGGACAGGGAAAAACATTCAGTACTTC. Residues: CASSESRTGKNIQYF.

The chain has TRBV5-1 and TRBJ2-1, with 9 bases aligning to TRBD2. This CDR3 has 15 amino acids. In germline, CDR1 is SGHRS, CDR2 YFSETQ. With 5 bases clipped from V and 2 bases from J, the junction kept 5 bases outside the gene matches. The chain's CDR3 is CASRSSGITYNEQFF. The CDR3 DNA follows: TGCGCCAGCAGGTCTAGCGGGATTACCTACAATGAGCAGTTCTTC.

The V call is TRBV29-1, the J call TRBJ2-7, with D possibly TRBD2 on 5 matching bases. V lost 2 bases and J 5 bases, leaving 13 bases between the germline ends. Germline-derived CDR1 and CDR2 are SQVTM and ANQGSEA. The CDR3 runs to 13 residues. In DNA, the CDR3 is TGCAGCGTTGAACAGTCCCGGGGAAACGAGCAGTACTTC. Encoded protein: CSVEQSRGNEQYF.

This clone was detected a few times. This chain uses TRBV19 with TRBJ1-2; D gene unclear. Between the trimmed V and J ends, which lost 3 bases and 8 bases, there was a span of 4 bases. The CDR3 length is 10 residues. Germline V CDR1 and CDR2: LNHDA, SQIVND (reference sequence). The CDR3 bases are TGTGCCAGTAGTATCAGGGGCTACACCTTC. Its protein is CASSIRGYTF.

This chain connects TRBV15 to TRBJ1-5, with TRBD1 identical over 9 bases. CDR3 length equals 16 residues. V was clipped by 3 bases and J by 4 bases; unmatched bases: 7. CDR1 is LNHNV, CDR2 YYDKDF, per germline (reference sequence). CDR3 sequence: CATSSGQGQWNQPQHF. As DNA, the CDR3 is TGTGCCACCAGCAGCGGACAGGGGCAATGGAATCAGCCCCAGCATTTT. Full variable domain (remainder filled in from reference TRBV15 and TRBJ1-5): DAMVIQNPRYQVTQFGKPVTLSCSQTLNHNVMYWYQQKSSQAPKLLFHYYDKDFNNEADTPDNFQSRRPNTSFCFLDIRSPGLGDTAMYLCATSSGQGQWNQPQHFGDGTRLSIL.

This rearrangement joins TRBV15 to TRBJ1-6; D is possibly TRBD1 (6 bases). CDR1 is LNHNV, CDR2 YYDKDF, per germline (reference sequence). CDR3 length: 14 residues. Trimming cost V 5 bases and J 10 bases, with 15 bases left between them. CDR3 residues: CATSANRDHSPLHF. The CDR3 DNA follows: TGTGCCACCAGCGCGAACAGGGACCACTCACCCCTCCACTTT.

For the CDR3, the DNA is TGTGCCAGTAGTATAGAAGGACACAACACTGAAGCTTTCTTT. It codes for CASSIEGHNTEAFF. The chain couples TRBV19 to TRBJ1-1; possibly TRBD1 for D (5 bases). This CDR3 is 14 amino acids long. V lost 0 bases and J 2 bases, leaving 7 bases between the germline ends. CDR1 and CDR2 from the germline V gene are LNHDA and SQIVND (reference sequence).

The chain has TRBV6-1 and TRBJ2-7, with D maybe TRBD1 (5 bases). V was pared by 0 bases and J by 3 bases, with 12 bases between. The germline gives CDR1 MNHNS, CDR2 SASEGT. The CDR3 is 15 residues long. DNA for the CDR3: TGTGCCAGCAGTGAAGCGCTAGGGGCGGTCTACGAGCAGTACTTC. It yields the protein CASSEALGAVYEQYF.

V usage is TRBV7-9 and J usage is TRBJ1-1, with 7 bases fitting TRBD1. In germline, CDR1 is SEHNR, CDR2 FQNEAQ (reference sequence). V lost 3 bases and J lost 4; bases outside the gene matches: 2. The CDR3 sequence is 13 residues long. CDR3 DNA: TGTGCCAGCAGCTTCACAGGGGTCACTGAAGCTTTCTTT. It codes for CASSFTGVTEAFF.

The rearrangement uses TRBV19 and TRBJ2-5, with D possibly being TRBD1 (6 bases). The CDR3 covers 14 residues. In germline, CDR1 is LNHDA, CDR2 SQIVND (reference sequence). Deletions cut 5 bases from V and 4 bases from J, with 14 bases between. Written as DNA, the CDR3 is TGTGCCAGTAGTGGTGGGGGCACTGGAGAGACCCAGTACTTC. As protein: CASSGGGTGETQYF.

The chain links TRBV11-3 to TRBJ2-1; D is possibly TRBD1 (6 bases). The CDR3 consists of 15 residues. Germline V gene sequence: CDR1 SGHNT, CDR2 YENEEA. The V gene lost 6 bases and the J gene lost 8 bases, with 20 bases spanning the gap. For the CDR3, the DNA is TGTGCCAGCAGTAATACAGGGAACTTTGGAGATGAGCAGTTCTTC. Its translation is CASSNTGNFGDEQFF.

This chain connects TRBV5-8 to TRBJ2-2; TRBD1 matches 9 bases. The trim removed 4 bases at V and 4 bases at J, leaving 5 bases unmatched. The CDR3 totals 15 residues. Germline assignment: CDR1 SGHTS and CDR2 YDEGEE. The CDR3 DNA is TGTGCCAGCAGCGCCGGGACAGGGCTCACCGGGGAGCTGTTTTTT. Residues: CASSAGTGLTGELFF.

The chain joins TRBV30 to TRBJ2-3, with TRBD2 matching over 12 bases. This CDR3 is 16 amino acids long. V was pared by 4 bases and J by 5 bases, with 10 bases of the junction left unmatched. The germline V gene encodes CDR1 GTSNPN and CDR2 SVGIG (reference sequence). CDR3 region: CAWTSGRAKSVDTQYF. The CDR3 bases are TGTGCCTGGACTAGCGGGAGGGCCAAGTCTGTAGATACGCAGTATTTT. The whole variable domain, remainder taken from reference TRBV30 and TRBJ2-3, is SQTIHQWPATLVQPVGSPLSLECTVEGTSNPNLYWYRQAAGRGLQLLFYSVGIGQISSEVPQNLSASRPQDRQFILSSKKLLLSDSGFYLCAWTSGRAKSVDTQYFGPGTRLTVL.

The chain employs TRBV24-1 and TRBJ2-5; TRBD1 matches at 7 bases. This CDR3 has 15 residues. The trim removed 4 bases at V and 3 bases at J, leaving 7 bases unmatched. CDR1 is KGHDR and CDR2 is SFDVKD in the germline V gene. The CDR3 sequence is CATSETSTGKETQYF. In nucleotides, the CDR3 is TGTGCCACCAGTGAAACCTCGACAGGGAAAGAGACCCAGTACTTC.

This clone was observed a single time. The chain combines TRBV25-1 with TRBJ1-2; D is unclear. The germline CDR1 and CDR2 sequences are MGHDK and SYGVNS. The CDR3 is 12 amino acids. V was shortened by 6 bases and J by 3 bases, with 8 bases between the two germline ends. As DNA, the CDR3 is TGTGCCAGCAGATCCCTCGACTATGGCTACACCTTC. Encoded protein: CASRSLDYGYTF.

The chain uses TRBV6-5 and TRBJ1-6, with D possibly matching TRBD1 (6 bases). The germline gives CDR1 MNHEY, CDR2 SVGAGI. The V and J ends lost 6 bases and 8 bases respectively, with 14 bases between them. The CDR3 extends over 14 amino acids. The CDR3 bases are TGTGCCAGCAGGACAGGCAGCGGTGATTCACCCCTCCACTTT. Amino acids: CASRTGSGDSPLHF.

J is TRBJ2-3 and V is TRBV28; 10 nucleotides match TRBD2. V was clipped by 8 bases and J by 5 bases; unmatched bases: 7. The V gene's germline CDR1 is MDHEN and CDR2 SYDVKM. This CDR3 comprises 14 residues. This CDR3 is CASQRGGEGDTQYF. In DNA, the CDR3 is TGTGCCAGCCAGCGGGGGGGAGAGGGAGATACGCAGTATTTT.

V and J are TRBV9 and TRBJ2-5, with a possible D match to TRBD2 (6 bases). The CDR3 spans 16 residues. Germline V gene data show CDR1 as SGDLS and CDR2 as YYNGEE. Trimming removed 4 bases from V and 4 bases from J, with 20 bases in between. In DNA form, the CDR3 reads TGTGCCAGCAGCCCAGGCCGGGACTCCCGCGGAGAGACCCAGTACTTC. Translation gives CASSPGRDSRGETQYF.

This clone was observed a few times. The J gene is TRBJ1-5, the V gene TRBV6-2 or TRBV6-3, with 10 nucleotides matching TRBD1. The V and J ends lost 5 bases and 2 bases, in that order; junction bases with no gene match: 6. The CDR3 is 16 amino acids. Germline values: CDR1 MNHEY, CDR2 SVGEGT. CDR3 loop: CASSRTGGTGNQPQHF. The CDR3 nucleotides read TGTGCCAGCAGTCGGACAGGGGGAACGGGCAATCAGCCCCAGCATTTT.

The V gene is TRBV9, the J gene TRBJ1-2, with TRBD1 matching over 8 bases. J gave up 8 bases and V 2 bases, and 11 bases lay outside the gene matches. The germline V gene has CDR1 SGDLS and CDR2 YYNGEE. CDR3 length: 15 residues. The CDR3 nucleotides read TGTGCCAGCAGCGTTCTCGCGACAGGGGCGGGCGGCTACACCTTC. Translating gives CASSVLATGAGGYTF.

The chain recombines TRBV18 with TRBJ2-2, with D possibly TRBD1 on 6 matching bases. Germline V lookup: CDR1 KGHSH, CDR2 LQKENI. The CDR3 covers 15 residues. The V gene lost 4 bases and the J gene lost 2 bases, with 11 bases spanning the gap. This CDR3 reads CASSRGQTNTGELFF. The CDR3 DNA sequence: TGTGCCAGCTCACGCGGACAGACAAACACCGGGGAGCTGTTTTTT.

The rearrangement links TRBV6-6 to TRBJ2-7, with 8 bases identical to TRBD1. V lost 2 bases to trimming and J lost 3 bases; unmatched junction nucleotides: 3. CDR3 length equals 14 residues. Germline CDR1 MNHNY, CDR2 SVGAGI (reference sequence). CDR3 residues: CASSYEGQVYEQYF. CDR3 sequence (DNA): TGTGCCAGCAGTTACGAGGGACAGGTCTACGAGCAGTACTTC.

The chain links TRBV7-6 to TRBJ2-7, with 9 bases identical to TRBD1. The CDR3 extends over 15 amino acids. Trimming took 0 bases from V and 2 from J; bases not matched to a gene: 2. The germline gives CDR1 SGHVS, CDR2 FNYEAQ. CDR3 sequence: CASSLAGTGPYEQYV. DNA of the CDR3: TGTGCCAGCAGCTTAGCGGGGACAGGGCCCTACGAGCAGTACGTC.

The table lists this clone with a few counts. The chain combines TRBV7-9 with TRBJ1-2; TRBD1 agrees at 9 bases. The CDR3 is 15 amino acids. V shed 5 bases and J 5 bases; nucleotides not matched to a gene: 9. In germline, CDR1 is SEHNR, CDR2 FQNEAQ (reference sequence). CDR3 in DNA: TGTGCCAGCAGCCCCGGACAGGGGCGCTTATATGGCTACACCTTC. It is translated as CASSPGQGRLYGYTF. The whole variable domain, filled in from reference TRBV7-9 and TRBJ1-2, reads DTGVSQNPRHKITKRGQNVTFRCDPISEHNRLYWYRQTLGQGPEFLTYFQNEAQLEKSRLLSDRFSAERPKGSFSTLEIQRTEQGDSAMYLCASSPGQGRLYGYTFGSGTRLTVV.

This clone turned up a few times. The chain links TRBV29-1 to TRBJ1-2, with D hard to call. This CDR3 spans 15 amino acids. Germline lookup yields CDR1 SQVTM and CDR2 ANQGSEA. Trimming left V 4 bases short and J 3 bases short, with 18 bases between. The CDR3 region has the DNA TGCAGCGTTGGGTCCAGATCCCACGAGGACTATGGCTACACCTTC. Its translation: CSVGSRSHEDYGYTF.

The rearrangement joins TRBV6-6 to TRBJ1-5; 8 nucleotides match TRBD1. The trim removed 5 bases at V and 5 bases at J, leaving 2 bases unmatched. The CDR3 runs 13 residues. Germline CDR1 reads MNHNY; CDR2 reads SVGAGI (reference sequence). As DNA, the CDR3 is TGTGCCAGCAGTACAGGGGGGCATCAGCCCCAGCATTTT. Its protein product is CASSTGGHQPQHF.

V usage is TRBV29-1 and J usage is TRBJ1-2; 9 positions match TRBD1. The CDR3 runs to 13 residues. V lost 6 bases, J lost 0 bases, and 2 bases stayed unmatched. Germline assignment: CDR1 SQVTM and CDR2 ANQGSEA. CDR3 region: CSVRTGANYGYTF. CDR3 nucleotides: TGCAGCGTCCGGACAGGGGCTAACTATGGCTACACCTTC.

This chain uses TRBV20-1 with TRBJ2-7; maybe TRBD2 (5 bases). V lost 6 bases and J 4 bases, leaving 10 bases between the germline ends. The CDR3 consists of 11 residues. CDR1 DFQATT and CDR2 SNEGSKA come from the germline V gene (reference sequence). The CDR3 nucleotides are TGCAGTGCCAAGGGCGGGTACGAGCAGTACTTC. This codes for CSAKGGYEQYF.

The V and J genes are TRBV11-2 and TRBJ2-1, with 12 bases fitting TRBD2. The CDR3 has 19 amino acids. Trimming took 5 bases from V and 6 from J; bases not matched to a gene: 17. Germline V gene lookup returns CDR1 SGHAT and CDR2 FQNNGV. The CDR3 protein is CASSTIGITSGGSFNEQFF. The DNA for the CDR3 is TGTGCCAGCAGCACCATTGGAATCACTAGCGGGGGGAGTTTCAATGAGCAGTTCTTC.